The 5 T cell receptor beta chains given below trace back to one sample, sequenced in a study of CD8 T cells in ankylosing spondylitis. A single record per CDR3 protein comes from TCRdb applying MiXCR to the 5' RACE reads. The profile shows around 32,000 distinct CDR3 sequences, 6.5% to 9% of them singletons. Sequencing input: blood, either unsorted or a sorted T cell fraction (not recorded which). These receptors were collected from a male donor with ankylosing spondylitis or in good health (not recorded which).

This clonotype showed up many times. The V gene is TRBV10-2, the J gene TRBJ2-5; D remains unclear. CDR3 length: 15 residues. Trimming shortened V by 2 bases and J by 1 base, and 11 bases separated the two germline ends. Per germline, CDR1 WSHSY and CDR2 SAAADI. The CDR3 sequence: CASSEIPGSQETQYF. The CDR3 DNA sequence: TGCGCCAGCAGTGAGATCCCCGGCAGCCAAGAGACCCAGTACTTC.

This clonotype was seen more than once but under ten times. The V gene is TRBV6-1, the J gene TRBJ2-3, with 8 bases matching TRBD2. The CDR3 contains 15 residues. Trimming took 6 bases from V and 0 from J; bases not matched to a gene: 5. Germline V lookup: CDR1 MNHNS, CDR2 SASEGT. Written as DNA, the CDR3 is TGTGCCAGCAGCTTCGGGGGGGTTAGCACAGATACGCAGTATTTT. Its translation is CASSFGGVSTDTQYF.

This clonotype was counted ten times or more. The chain uses TRBV20-1 and TRBJ2-4; 9 nucleotides align to TRBD2. Germline values: CDR1 DFQATT, CDR2 SNEGSKA (reference sequence). This CDR3 has 16 residues. The ends lost 4 bases at V and 8 bases at J; junction bases unmatched: 15. The CDR3 DNA sequence: TGCAGTGCTACAAGAAGTCAGGGACTAGCTAGGGACATTCAGTACTTC. It yields the protein CSATRSQGLARDIQYF.

Within the sample, this clonotype is medium-sized. The CDR3 sequence is CSVEGAGNEQFF. The DNA for the CDR3 is TGCAGCGTTGAAGGGGCGGGAAATGAGCAGTTCTTC. The chain employs TRBV29-1 and TRBJ2-1; maybe TRBD2 (6 bases). Germline-derived CDR1 and CDR2 are SQVTM and ANQGSEA. V lost 1 base to trimming and J lost 7 bases, with 8 bases between them. The CDR3 runs to 12 residues.

The V gene is TRBV7-2, the J gene TRBJ2-2; D possibly corresponds to TRBD2 (6 bases). The length of the CDR3 is 16 residues. Trimming removed 3 bases from V and 2 bases from J, with 13 bases in between. Looked up from germline, CDR1 is SGHTA and CDR2 is FQGNSA. The chain's CDR3 is CASSFRLGANTGELFF. In DNA form, the CDR3 reads TGTGCCAGCAGCTTTAGACTAGGGGCAAACACCGGGGAGCTGTTTTTT.